This T cell receptor beta chain was identified in a study of blood T cell repertoires in COVID-19. Study information: COVID-19 samples from acute and convalescent phases originated in the United States, Italy and Spain. Sources were T cells, B-cell-depleted T cells, or PBMCs; the material itself was cDNA or gDNA.

As processed by the authors: For nucleated cells, counts were estimated from reference gene primer amplification. Data came from immunoSEQ multiplex PCR; TCRdb stores just in-frame clones and leaves some out. V, J and clone size were drawn from that table, and D and trimming were deduced from the DNA. The sample has 170,000 or so clones, roughly 84% seen once. The CDR3 runs to 13 residues. With 4 bases removed from V and 9 bases from J, the gap between germline ends came to 13 bases. Germline CDR1 and CDR2: SNHLY and FYNNEI. V and J are TRBV2 and TRBJ1-5; unclear D gene. The receptor was derived from a woman aged 55-70 years with acute or convalescent COVID-19. What was sequenced was peripheral blood. CDR3 DNA sequence: TGTGCCAGCAGTGGAGCCGGCGCGGCGCCCCAGCATTTT. Amino acid sequence: CASSGAGAAPQHF.